This T cell receptor (beta chain) is from a study of human thymus T cells. Study-wide points: Related research described strongly overlapping thymic repertoires in unrelated people. What appeared biased in thymic and blood repertoires was the usage of V and J genes.

In corrective heart surgery, resections were taken, and these provided the thymus tissue. Having surgery to correct congenital heart defects, healthy Finnish infants acted as the donors. Deletions cut 3 bases from V and 8 bases from J, with 16 bases between. The germline gives CDR1 LGHNA, CDR2 YSLEER. The CDR3 has 15 amino acids. This clone was observed a single time. Its antigen is unknown. TCRdb's copy holds only in-frame clones and misses some; the assay was immunoSEQ multiplex PCR. This table holds roughly 130,000 clones, 90% to 95% found once. Sequencing was performed on thymus tissue. This TCR was sampled from a boy in the first two years of life with a congenital heart defect but otherwise immunologically healthy. The chain carries TRBV4-3 and TRBJ1-4, with D uncertain. CDR3 region: CASSHGRTPKEKLFF. As DNA, the CDR3 is TGCGCCAGCAGCCATGGACGGACGCCGAAGGAAAAACTGTTTTTT.